This passage covers 8 T cell receptor beta chains from one sample sequenced in a study of T cell repertoires in cytomegalovirus infection. From the reads, TCRdb called clonotypes with MiXCR, one entry per CDR3 protein. The sample yields under 250,000 distinct CDR3 sequences, approximately 13% seen once. Sequencing was carried out using PBMCs. The receptors stem from a human donor in good health (CMV status not recorded). Some clones in this sample may be carry-over from other donors' samples.

The chain uses TRBV10-3 and TRBJ2-7; tentative D call: TRBD1 (5 bases). V dropped 9 bases and J dropped 3 bases, with 12 bases sitting between them. CDR1 ENHRY and CDR2 SYGVKD come from the germline V gene. The CDR3 is made up of 12 amino acids. The CDR3: CAIRQPNYEQYF. For the CDR3, the DNA is TGTGCCATACGACAGCCCAACTACGAGCAGTACTTC.

This clonotype was detected many times. V usage is TRBV10-3 and J usage is TRBJ1-1; D gene uncertain. Germline CDR1 is ENHRY and CDR2 is SYGVKD. The V and J ends lost 0 bases and 5 bases respectively, with 7 bases between them. This CDR3 contains 13 residues. CDR3 loop: CAISESTGTEAFF. The CDR3 DNA reads TGTGCCATCAGTGAGTCAACGGGGACTGAAGCTTTCTTT.

A few counts support this clonotype. The J gene is TRBJ2-6, the V gene TRBV6-6, with D tentatively TRBD1 (6 bases). Germline V gene sequence: CDR1 MNHNY, CDR2 SVGAGI (reference sequence). The CDR3 is made up of 16 amino acids. V was trimmed by 5 bases and J by 4 bases, leaving 15 bases between them. The CDR3 here is CASSAFSGDGANVLTF. The CDR3 nucleotides are TGTGCCAGCAGTGCCTTCTCAGGGGACGGGGCCAACGTCCTGACTTTC.

J is TRBJ2-7 and V is TRBV7-9; D gene ambiguous. V lost 10 bases and J lost 5, with 18 bases in between. There are 13 residues in the CDR3. CDR1 SEHNR and CDR2 FQNEAQ come from the germline V gene (reference sequence). In DNA form, the CDR3 reads TGTGCCACCCATCGCGACGGTGTGAACGAGCAGTACTTC. Its translation: CATHRDGVNEQYF.

This clonotype was recorded many times. This chain joins TRBV7-9 and TRBJ2-3; no reliable D call. This CDR3 has 12 amino acids. Germline V gene sequence: CDR1 SEHNR, CDR2 FQNEAQ (reference sequence). Trimming pared 3 bases from V and 10 bases from J, leaving 11 bases between. The CDR3: CASSFEALAQYF. As DNA, the CDR3 is TGTGCCAGCAGCTTTGAGGCACTTGCGCAGTATTTT.

This clonotype was observed at least ten times. J is TRBJ2-3 and V is TRBV7-9, with TRBD2 as a possible D gene (5 bases). This CDR3 is built from 14 residues. The germline V and J ends were trimmed by 5 bases and 5 bases, with 14 bases remaining between them. CDR1 SEHNR and CDR2 FQNEAQ come from the germline V gene (reference sequence). DNA for the CDR3: TGTGCCAGCAGCCCCGGTCGGGGTCTAGATACGCAGTATTTT. Its protein is CASSPGRGLDTQYF.

This clonotype was recorded at least ten times. The chain couples TRBV7-8 to TRBJ2-1, with 10 bases aligning to TRBD1. This CDR3 comprises 15 residues. Germline V gene lookup returns CDR1 SGHVS and CDR2 FQNEAQ. The V segment lost 5 bases and the J segment 6 bases; nucleotides outside the gene matches: 7. CDR3 nucleotides: TGTGCCAGCAGCCTCATACGGACAGGGGGCAATGAGCAGTTCTTC. This translates into CASSLIRTGGNEQFF.

V and J are TRBV11-3 and TRBJ1-1; possibly TRBD1 for D (5 bases). V shed 1 base and J shed 0 bases, with 18 bases lying between them. CDR1 and CDR2 (germline): SGHNT, YENEEA. The CDR3 sequence is 18 residues long. Here the CDR3 DNA reads TGTGCCAGCAGCTTAGGTGTGGGAAGGGGTGGAATGAACACTGAAGCTTTCTTT. Amino acids: CASSLGVGRGGMNTEAFF.